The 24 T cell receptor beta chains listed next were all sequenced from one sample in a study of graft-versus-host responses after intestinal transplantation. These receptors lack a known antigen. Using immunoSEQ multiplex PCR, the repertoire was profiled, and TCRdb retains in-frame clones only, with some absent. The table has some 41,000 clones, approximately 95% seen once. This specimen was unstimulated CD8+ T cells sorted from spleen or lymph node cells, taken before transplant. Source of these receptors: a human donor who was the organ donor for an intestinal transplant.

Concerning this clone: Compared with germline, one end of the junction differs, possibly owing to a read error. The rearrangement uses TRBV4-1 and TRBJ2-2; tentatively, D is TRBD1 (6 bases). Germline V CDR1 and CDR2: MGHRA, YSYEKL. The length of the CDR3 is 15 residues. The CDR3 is CATRIQGFGTGEPFF. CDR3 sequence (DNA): TGCGCCACCAGAATTCAGGGGTTCGGCACCGGGGAGCCGTTTTTT.

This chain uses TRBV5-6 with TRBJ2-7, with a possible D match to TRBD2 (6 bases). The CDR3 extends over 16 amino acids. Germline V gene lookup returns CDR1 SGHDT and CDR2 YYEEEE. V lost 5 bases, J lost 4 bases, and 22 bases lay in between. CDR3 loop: CASSSLAGPTPYEQYF. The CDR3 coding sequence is TGTGCCAGCAGTAGTTTGGCGGGGCCGACGCCTTACGAGCAGTACTTC. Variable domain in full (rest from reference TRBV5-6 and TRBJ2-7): DAGVTQSPTHLIKTRGQQVTLRCSPKSGHDTVSWYQQALGQGPQFIFQYYEEEERQRGNFPDRFSGHQFPNYSSELNVNALLLGDSALYLCASSSLAGPTPYEQYFGPGTRLTVT.

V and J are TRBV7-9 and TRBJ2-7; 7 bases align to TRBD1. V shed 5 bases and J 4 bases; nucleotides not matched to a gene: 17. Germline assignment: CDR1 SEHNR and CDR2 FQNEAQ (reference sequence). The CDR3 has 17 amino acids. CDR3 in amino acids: CASSHTSPTGDSYEQYF. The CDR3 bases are TGTGCCAGCAGCCACACGTCGCCTACAGGGGACAGTTACGAGCAGTACTTC.

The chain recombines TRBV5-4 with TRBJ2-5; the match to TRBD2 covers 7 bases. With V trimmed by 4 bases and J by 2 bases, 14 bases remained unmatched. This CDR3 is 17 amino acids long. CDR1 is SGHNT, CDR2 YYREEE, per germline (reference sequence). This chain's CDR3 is CASSQESGVGQQETQYF. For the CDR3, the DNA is TGTGCCAGCAGCCAAGAAAGCGGGGTTGGACAACAAGAGACCCAGTACTTC.

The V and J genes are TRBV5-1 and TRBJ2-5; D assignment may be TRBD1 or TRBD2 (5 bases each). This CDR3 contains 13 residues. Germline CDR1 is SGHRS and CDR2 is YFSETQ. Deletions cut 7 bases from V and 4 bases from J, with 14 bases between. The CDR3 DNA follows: TGCGCCAGCTGTCCCGGGGACGTAGAGACCCAGTACTTC. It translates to CASCPGDVETQYF.

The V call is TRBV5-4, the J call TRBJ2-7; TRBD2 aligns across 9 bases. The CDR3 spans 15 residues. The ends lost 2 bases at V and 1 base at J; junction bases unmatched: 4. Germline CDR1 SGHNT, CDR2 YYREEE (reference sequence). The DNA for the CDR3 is TGTGCCAGCAGCTTTTCTAGCGGGGTTTCCTACGAGCAGTACTTC. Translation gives CASSFSSGVSYEQYF.

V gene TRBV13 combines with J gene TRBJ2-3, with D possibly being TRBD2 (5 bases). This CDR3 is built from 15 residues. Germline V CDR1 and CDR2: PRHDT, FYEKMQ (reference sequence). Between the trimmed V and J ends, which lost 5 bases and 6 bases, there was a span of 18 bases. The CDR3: CASSPSAGAFDTQYF. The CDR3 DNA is TGTGCCAGCAGCCCCTCTGCGGGTGCGTTTGATACGCAGTATTTT.

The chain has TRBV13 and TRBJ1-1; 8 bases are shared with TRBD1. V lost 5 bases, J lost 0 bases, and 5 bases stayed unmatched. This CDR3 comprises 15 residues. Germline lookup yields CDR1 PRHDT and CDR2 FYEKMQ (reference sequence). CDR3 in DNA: TGTGCCAGCAGCCTATACAGGGGGATGAACACTGAAGCTTTCTTT. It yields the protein CASSLYRGMNTEAFF.

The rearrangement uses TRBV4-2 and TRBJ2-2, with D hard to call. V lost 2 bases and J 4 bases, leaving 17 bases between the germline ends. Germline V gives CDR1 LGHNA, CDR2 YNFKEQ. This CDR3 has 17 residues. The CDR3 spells CASSQYSRALGTGELFF. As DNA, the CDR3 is TGTGCCAGCAGCCAATATAGTAGGGCTTTGGGCACCGGGGAGCTGTTTTTT.

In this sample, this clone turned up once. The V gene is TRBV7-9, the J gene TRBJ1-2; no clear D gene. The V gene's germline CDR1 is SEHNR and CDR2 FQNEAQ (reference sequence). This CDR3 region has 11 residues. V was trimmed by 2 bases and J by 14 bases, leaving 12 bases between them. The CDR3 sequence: CASSLTSPPTF. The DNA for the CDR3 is TGTGCCAGCAGCTTAACCTCCCCCCCGACCTTC.

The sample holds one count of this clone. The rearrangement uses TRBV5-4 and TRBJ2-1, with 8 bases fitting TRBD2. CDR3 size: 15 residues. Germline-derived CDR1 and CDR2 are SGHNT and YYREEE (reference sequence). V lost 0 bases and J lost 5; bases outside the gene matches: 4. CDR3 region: CASSLAGGAHNEQFF. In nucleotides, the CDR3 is TGTGCCAGCAGCTTGGCCGGGGGGGCCCACAATGAGCAGTTCTTC.

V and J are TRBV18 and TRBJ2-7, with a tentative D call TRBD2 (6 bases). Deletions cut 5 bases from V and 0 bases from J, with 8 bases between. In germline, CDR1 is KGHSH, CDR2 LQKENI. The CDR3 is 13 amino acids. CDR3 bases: TGTGCCAGCTCAGACGGGAGCTCCTACGAGCAGTACTTC. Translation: CASSDGSSYEQYF.

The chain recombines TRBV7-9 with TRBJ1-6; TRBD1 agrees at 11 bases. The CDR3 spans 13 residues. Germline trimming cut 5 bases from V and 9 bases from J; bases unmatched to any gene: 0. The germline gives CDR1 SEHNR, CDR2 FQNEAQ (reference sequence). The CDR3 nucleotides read TGTGCCAGCAGCGGGACAGGGGGTTCACCCCTCCACTTT. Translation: CASSGTGGSPLHF.

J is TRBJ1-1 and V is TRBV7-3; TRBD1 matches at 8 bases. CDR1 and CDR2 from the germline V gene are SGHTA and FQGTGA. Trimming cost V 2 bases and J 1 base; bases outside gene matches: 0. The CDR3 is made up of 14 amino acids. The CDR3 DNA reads TGTGCCAGCAGCTTAGGGACAGGGAACACTGAAGCTTTCTTT. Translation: CASSLGTGNTEAFF. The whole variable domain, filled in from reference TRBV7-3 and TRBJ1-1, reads GAGVSQTPSNKVTEKGKYVELRCDPISGHTALYWYRQSLGQGPEFLIYFQGTGAADDSGLPNDRFFAVRPEGSVSTLKIQRTERGDSAVYLCASSLGTGNTEAFFGQGTRLTVV.

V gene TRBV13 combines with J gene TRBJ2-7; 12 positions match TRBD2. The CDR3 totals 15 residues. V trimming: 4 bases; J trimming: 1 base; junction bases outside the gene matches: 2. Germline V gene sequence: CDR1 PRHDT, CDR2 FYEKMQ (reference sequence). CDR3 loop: CASSSLAGGSYEQYF. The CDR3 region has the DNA TGTGCCAGCAGCTCCCTAGCGGGGGGGTCCTACGAGCAGTACTTC.

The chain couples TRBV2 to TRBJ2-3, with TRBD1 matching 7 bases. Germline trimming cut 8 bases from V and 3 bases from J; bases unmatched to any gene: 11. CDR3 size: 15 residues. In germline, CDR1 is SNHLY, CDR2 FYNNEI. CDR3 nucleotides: TGTGCCAGCGATATTTGGAGACAGGGAACAGATACGCAGTATTTT. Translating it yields CASDIWRQGTDTQYF.

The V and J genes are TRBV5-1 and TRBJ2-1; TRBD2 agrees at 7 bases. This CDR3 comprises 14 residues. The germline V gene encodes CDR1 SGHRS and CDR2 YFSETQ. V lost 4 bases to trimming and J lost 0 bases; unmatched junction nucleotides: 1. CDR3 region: CASSGTTSYNEQFF. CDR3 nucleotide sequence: TGCGCCAGCAGCGGGACTACCTCCTACAATGAGCAGTTCTTC. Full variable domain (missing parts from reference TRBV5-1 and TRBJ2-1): KAGVTQTPRYLIKTRGQQVTLSCSPISGHRSVSWYQQTPGQGLQFLFEYFSETQRNKGNFPGRFSGRQFSNSRSEMNVSTLELGDSALYLCASSGTTSYNEQFFGPGTRLTVL.

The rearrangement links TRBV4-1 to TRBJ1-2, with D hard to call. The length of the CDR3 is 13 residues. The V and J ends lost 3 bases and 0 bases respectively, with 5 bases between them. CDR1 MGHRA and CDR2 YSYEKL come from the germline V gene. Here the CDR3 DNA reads TGCGCCAGCAGCCAGACCACTAACTATGGCTACACCTTC. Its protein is CASSQTTNYGYTF.

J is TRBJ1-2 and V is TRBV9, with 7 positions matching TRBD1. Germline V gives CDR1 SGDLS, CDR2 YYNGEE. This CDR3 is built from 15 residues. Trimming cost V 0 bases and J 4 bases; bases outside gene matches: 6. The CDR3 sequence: CASSVGRDSFYGYTF. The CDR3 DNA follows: TGTGCCAGCAGCGTAGGCCGGGACAGCTTCTATGGCTACACCTTC.

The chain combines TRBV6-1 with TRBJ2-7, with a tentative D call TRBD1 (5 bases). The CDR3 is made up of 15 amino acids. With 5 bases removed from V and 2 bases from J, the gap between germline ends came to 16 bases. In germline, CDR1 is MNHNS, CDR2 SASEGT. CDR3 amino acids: CASSSGRVFPYEQYF. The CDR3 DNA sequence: TGTGCCAGCAGTTCGGGCAGGGTATTTCCCTACGAGCAGTACTTC.

The CDR3 DNA reads as TGTGCCAGCAGCTCCAGACAGAGCACTGAAGCTTTCTTT. Translation gives CASSSRQSTEAFF. This rearrangement joins TRBV11-3 to TRBJ1-1, with D perhaps TRBD1 (5 bases). From germline, CDR1 is SGHNT and CDR2 YENEEA. CDR3 length equals 13 residues. Trimming pared 4 bases from V and 4 bases from J, leaving 10 bases between. Together with reference TRBV11-3 and TRBJ1-1, the CDR3 gives the full variable domain: EAGVVQSPRYKIIEKKQPVAFWCNPISGHNTLYWYLQNLGQGPELLIRYENEEAVDDSQLPKDRFSAERLKGVDSTLKIQPAELGDSAVYLCASSSRQSTEAFFGQGTRLTVV.

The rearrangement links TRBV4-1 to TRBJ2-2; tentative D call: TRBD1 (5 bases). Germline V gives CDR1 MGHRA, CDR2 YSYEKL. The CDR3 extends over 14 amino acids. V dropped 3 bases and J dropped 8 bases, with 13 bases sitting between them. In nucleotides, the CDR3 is TGCGCCAGCAGCCAGGGGCCCGCCGGGGGGGAGCTGTTTTTT. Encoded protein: CASSQGPAGGELFF.

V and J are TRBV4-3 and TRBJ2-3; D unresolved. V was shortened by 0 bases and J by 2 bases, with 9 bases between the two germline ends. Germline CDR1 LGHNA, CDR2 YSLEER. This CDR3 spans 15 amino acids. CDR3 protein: CASSQDLPFTDTQYF. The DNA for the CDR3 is TGCGCCAGCAGCCAAGATCTCCCCTTCACAGATACGCAGTATTTT.

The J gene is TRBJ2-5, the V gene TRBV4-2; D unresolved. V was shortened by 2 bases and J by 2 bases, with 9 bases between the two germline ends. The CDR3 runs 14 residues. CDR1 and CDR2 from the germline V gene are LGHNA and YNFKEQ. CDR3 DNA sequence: TGTGCCAGCAGCCAACCCTTCGGTCAAGAGACCCAGTACTTC. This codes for CASSQPFGQETQYF.